The TCR beta chain described here comes from a study of blood T cell repertoires in COVID-19. The CDR3 covers 11 residues. V lost 5 bases and J 5 bases, leaving 6 bases between the germline ends. Germline V gene sequence: CDR1 SGHTA, CDR2 FQGNSA. Cohorts were determined from participant-reported clinical history. Per the authors' pipeline: Using reference gene primer amplification, nucleated cell counts were estimated. Generated by immunoSEQ multiplex PCR, the TCRdb table keeps only in-frame clones and is missing some. The DNA was the basis for D and trimming; V, J and clone size are from that table. The data show 200,000 to 250,000 clones, roughly 90% seen once.

This receptor was taken from a woman in her forties or fifties in a cohort exposed to, infected with or recovered from COVID-19 (not recorded which). The specimen was PBMCs or T cells enriched from blood (not recorded which). This chain links TRBV7-2 with TRBJ2-5; D perhaps matches TRBD2 (6 bases). The CDR3 DNA sequence: TGTGCCAGCAGCGGGGGGGAGACCCAGTACTTC. Its translation is CASSGGETQYF.